Below, 23 T cell receptor beta chains from the same sample are listed, as sequenced in a study of T cells in women clearing cervical HPV infection. Clones were sequenced by immunoSEQ multiplex PCR, and TCRdb holds only the in-frame ones, with some missing. This sample lists under 50,000 clones; its ten largest clones have about 5.8%. The sequenced material came from blood buffy coat. These receptors all come from a woman aged 18-70 years with a cervical HPV16 infection that either progressed to CIN3+ or cleared (not recorded which).

To note about this clone: At one boundary the junction diverges from the germline segment, which might be a read error. Read coverage stops 3 residues before the CDR3 terminus; the germline J gene supplies the remainder. The rearrangement uses TRBV7-2 and TRBJ2-3, with D unclear. This CDR3 region has 14 residues. Germline CDR1 and CDR2: SGHTA and FQGNSA. The sequenced part of the CDR3 DNA is TGTGCCAGCAGCTTAACTACGAGCAAAGATACG. It codes for CASSLTTSKDT. The full-length CDR3 reads as CASSLTTSKDTQYF.

As for this clone: The DNA ends 3 residues before the CDR3 does, and the rest of the CDR3 is filled in from the germline J gene. This chain joins TRBV28 and TRBJ1-1; possibly TRBD1 for D (5 bases). CDR1 and CDR2 from the germline V gene are MDHEN and SYDVKM. This CDR3 has 13 residues. The V end lost 2 bases, the J end lost 4 bases, and 8 bases lay between the germline ends. The DNA read from the CDR3 is TGTGCCAGCAGTTTAGGGGCAGGCACTGAA. Its translation is CASSLGAGTE. The full CDR3 is CASSLGAGTEAFF.

Turning to this clone: The read terminates 3 residues before the CDR3 end, so the remaining end is supplied by the germline J gene. The chain is built from TRBV18 and TRBJ1-6; D gene uncertain. V lost 4 bases and J 4 bases, leaving 11 bases between the germline ends. The CDR3 contains 15 residues. Germline lookup yields CDR1 KGHSH and CDR2 LQKENI. The sequenced part of the CDR3 DNA is TGTGCCAGCTCACTCCAAGGGTATTATAATTCACCC. It is translated as CASSLQGYYNSP. The CDR3, in full, reads CASSLQGYYNSPLHF.

About this clone itself: The CDR3 extends 3 residues past the end of the read, so its final part is completed from the germline J gene. V usage is TRBV20-1 and J usage is TRBJ2-3; 12 nucleotides line up with TRBD2. The J segment lost 2 bases and the V segment lost 6 bases, leaving 6 bases of the junction unmatched. The CDR3 loop spans 15 amino acids. Germline V gives CDR1 DFQATT, CDR2 SNEGSKA (reference sequence). The CDR3 region is CSALTSGRNTDTQYF. CDR3 bases read: TGCAGTGCCCTGACTAGCGGGAGAAACACAGATACG.

With regard to this clone: The read stops 3 residues short of the end of the CDR3; the missing end is completed from the germline J gene. The chain uses TRBV7-2 and TRBJ2-1, with 12 bases matching TRBD2. The ends lost 5 bases at V and 6 bases at J; junction bases unmatched: 5. Germline CDR1 and CDR2: SGHTA and FQGNSA. CDR3 length: 15 amino acids. The CDR3 region is CASSPGLAGSNEQFF. CDR3 DNA, as far as it was read: TGTGCCAGCAGCCCCGGACTAGCGGGAAGCAATGAG.

On this clone: Read coverage stops 3 residues before the CDR3 terminus; the germline J gene supplies the remainder. This sequence joins TRBV29-1 and TRBJ1-2, with no clear D. The V gene's germline CDR1 is SQVTM and CDR2 ANQGSEA. V was trimmed by 5 bases and J by 6 bases, leaving 13 bases between them. This CDR3 contains 12 residues. The CDR3 reads CSVSSYRDGYTF. CDR3 DNA (partial): TGCAGCGTTTCCTCGTATAGGGATGGC.

As for this clone: The sequenced fragment ends 3 residues before the CDR3 boundary, so the rest is inferred from the germline J gene. This chain links TRBV5-1 with TRBJ2-2, with 8 bases aligning to TRBD2. V was clipped by 2 bases and J by 2 bases; unmatched bases: 5. The CDR3 loop spans 16 amino acids. CDR1 is SGHRS and CDR2 is YFSETQ in the germline V gene. The chain's CDR3 is CASSFTSGSNTGELFF. CDR3 bases read: TGCGCCAGCAGCTTTACTAGCGGTTCCAACACCGGGGAG.

In regard to this clone: Read coverage stops 3 residues before the CDR3 terminus; the germline J gene supplies the remainder. This sequence joins TRBV11-2 and TRBJ2-7, with 7 bases that match TRBD2. Unmatched junction bases numbered 4, after V lost 0 bases and J lost 2 bases. The length of the CDR3 is 15 residues. Germline values: CDR1 SGHAT, CDR2 FQNNGV. The sequenced CDR3 bases are TGTGCCAGCAGCTTAGAAGCGGGATTAGCCTACGAG. Encoded protein: CASSLEAGLAYE. The whole CDR3 is CASSLEAGLAYEQYF.

In the case of this clone: The read is 3 residues too short to cover the CDR3 end, so that end is filled in from the germline J gene. The V and J genes are TRBV5-5 and TRBJ2-1; D gene unclear. V was clipped by 0 bases and J by 0 bases, with 7 bases between them. In germline, CDR1 is SGHKS, CDR2 YYEKEE (reference sequence). The CDR3 length is 15 residues. The CDR3 is CASSLGSGSYNEQFF. CDR3 DNA, as far as it was read: TGTGCCAGCAGCTTGGGGTCAGGCTCCTACAATGAG.

Regarding this clone: From the germline J gene comes the end of the CDR3, since the read stops 3 residues before it. The chain uses TRBV24-1 and TRBJ2-1, with D tentatively TRBD2 (6 bases). Per germline, CDR1 KGHDR and CDR2 SFDVKD. This CDR3 is 14 amino acids long. V lost 3 bases and J 5 bases, leaving 10 bases between the germline ends. Partial CDR3 DNA: TGTGCCACCAGTGATGGGTTAGCGGACAATGAG. Translated: CATSDGLADNE. The full CDR3 reads CATSDGLADNEQFF.

Concerning this clone itself: The CDR3 end is not reached by the read, which stops 3 residues before it; the germline J gene fills it in. The rearrangement uses TRBV16 and TRBJ2-1, with D possibly being TRBD1 (5 bases). The CDR3 runs to 14 residues. The ends were cut back, 3 bases at V and 6 bases at J, with 12 bases in the middle. Germline CDR1 and CDR2: KGHSY and FQNENV. The sequenced CDR3 bases are TGTGCCAGCAGCCAGAGTACGGACACCAATGAG. It codes for CASSQSTDTNE. The full CDR3 protein is CASSQSTDTNEQFF.

Points on this clone: The CDR3 extends 3 residues past the end of the read, so its final part is completed from the germline J gene. V usage is TRBV6-2 or TRBV6-3 and J usage is TRBJ2-3; 7 bases agree with TRBD1. Per germline, CDR1 MNHEY and CDR2 SVGEGT. The CDR3 covers 14 residues. The CDR3 DNA, read in part, is TGTGCCAGCACACCTACAGGGGACAATCAGCCG. Translated: CASTPTGDNQP. The CDR3, in full, reads CASTPTGDNQPQYF.

As concerns this clone: The read terminates 3 residues before the CDR3 end, so the remaining end is supplied by the germline J gene. V gene TRBV20-1 combines with J gene TRBJ2-7; 10 bases are shared with TRBD2. Germline V lookup: CDR1 DFQATT, CDR2 SNEGSKA (reference sequence). J lost 4 bases, V lost 7 bases, and 10 bases had no gene match. The CDR3 loop spans 14 amino acids. The CDR3 DNA, read in part, is TGCAGTGTTCGCTCTCCTAGCGGGAGTTACGAG. As protein: CSVRSPSGSYE. The CDR3 reads in full as CSVRSPSGSYEQYF.

Points on this clone: Read data end 3 residues before the CDR3 end; the end is taken from the germline J gene. The V gene is TRBV6-2 or TRBV6-3, the J gene TRBJ2-7; D unclear. CDR1 is MNHEY, CDR2 SVGEGT, per germline. V lost 2 bases and J lost 3, with 5 bases in between. This CDR3 has 12 residues. This CDR3 is CASSYRVYEQYF. The CDR3 DNA, read in part, is TGTGCCAGCAGTTACAGGGTCTACGAG.

As to this clone: The read terminates 3 residues ahead of where the CDR3 ends, so the germline J gene completes it. The rearrangement uses TRBV30 and TRBJ1-2, with no clear D. There are 12 residues in the CDR3. Germline values: CDR1 GTSNPN, CDR2 SVGIG (reference sequence). The CDR3 bases that were read are TGTGCCTGGAGTGTCCTAACAGATACC. Encoded protein: CAWSVLTDT. The whole CDR3 sequence is CAWSVLTDTYTF.

Regarding this clone: The read gets to within 3 residues of the CDR3 end, and the germline J gene fills in the rest. The chain combines TRBV20-1 with TRBJ2-1, with TRBD2 matching 13 bases. J was trimmed by 0 bases and V by 1 base; bases with no gene match: 0. This CDR3 is built from 16 residues. CDR1 and CDR2 (germline): DFQATT, SNEGSKA (reference sequence). This chain's CDR3 is CSARGTSGSSYNEQFF. CDR3 bases read: TGCAGTGCTAGAGGGACTAGCGGGAGCTCCTACAATGAG.

A note on this clone: The read halts 3 residues ahead of the CDR3 end, with the missing end drawn from the germline J gene. This chain connects TRBV7-7 to TRBJ2-5; possible D gene TRBD1, 6 bases. This CDR3 has 13 amino acids. Germline V gives CDR1 SSHAT, CDR2 FNYEAQ (reference sequence). CDR3 DNA, as far as it was read: TGTGCTAGCGCCCGGGACATTTCTGAGACC. Its translation: CASARDISET. The whole CDR3 region reads CASARDISETQYF.

As concerns this clone: The read stops 3 residues short of the end of the CDR3; the missing end is completed from the germline J gene. The chain recombines TRBV2 with TRBJ2-2; TRBD2 aligns across 9 bases. V was clipped by 9 bases and J by 5 bases; unmatched bases: 10. There are 15 residues in the CDR3. The germline CDR1 and CDR2 sequences are SNHLY and FYNNEI. CDR3 bases read: TGTGCCAGGATACGAGGGACTAGCCGTACCGGGGAG. Amino acids: CARIRGTSRTGE. The entire CDR3 sequence reads CARIRGTSRTGELFF.

A note on this clone: The read ends 3 residues before the CDR3 terminus; that terminus is restored from the germline J gene. V is TRBV5-4 and J is TRBJ1-1; no firm D call. V was shortened by 4 bases and J by 3 bases, with 13 bases between the two germline ends. The CDR3 runs to 14 residues. The germline gives CDR1 SGHNT, CDR2 YYREEE (reference sequence). The CDR3 bases that were read are TGTGCCAGCAGCACAACTAGCGGGGACACTGAA. Encoded protein: CASSTTSGDTE. In full, the CDR3 reads CASSTTSGDTEAFF.

Concerning this clone: The observed sequence ends 3 residues before the CDR3 terminus, with the missing tail filled in from the germline J gene. V is TRBV19 and J is TRBJ1-5; possibly TRBD1 for D (5 bases). Germline-derived CDR1 and CDR2 are LNHDA and SQIVND (reference sequence). This CDR3 is built from 13 residues. V shed 7 bases and J shed 6 bases, with 13 bases lying between them. The sequenced part of the CDR3 DNA is TGTGCCAGTATTGGGGGGGTCGGTCAGCCC. Amino acids: CASIGGVGQP. The whole CDR3 reads CASIGGVGQPQHF.

Of note for this clone: The CDR3 end lies 3 residues beyond the end of the read and is filled in from the germline J gene. The chain employs TRBV19 and TRBJ1-1, with D possibly being TRBD1 (5 bases). Trimming left V 2 bases short and J 5 bases short, with 9 bases between. CDR3 size: 13 residues. The germline CDR1 and CDR2 sequences are LNHDA and SQIVND (reference sequence). The CDR3 DNA, read in part, is TGTGCCAGTAGTATAAGTCGGGGGACTGAA. Protein: CASSISRGTE. The CDR3, in full, reads CASSISRGTEAFF.

CDR3 amino acids: CASSAGMWGYTF. The DNA read from the CDR3 is TGTGCCAGTAGTGCGGGAATGTGGGGC. The genes are TRBV19 and TRBJ1-2; D is unclear. Coverage ceases 3 residues before the CDR3 finishes, and the germline J gene fills in the end. This CDR3 region has 12 residues. Germline V gene sequence: CDR1 LNHDA, CDR2 SQIVND (reference sequence).

As regards this clone: Read data end 3 residues before the CDR3 end; the end is taken from the germline J gene. This chain connects TRBV7-9 to TRBJ2-5; 14 bases agree with TRBD2. J lost 4 bases, V lost 5 bases, and 3 bases had no gene match. Germline-derived CDR1 and CDR2 are SEHNR and FQNEAQ (reference sequence). This CDR3 spans 15 amino acids. CDR3 in amino acids: CASSNGLAGGETQYF. The part of the CDR3 DNA that was read is TGTGCCAGCAGCAACGGACTAGCGGGAGGAGAGACC.